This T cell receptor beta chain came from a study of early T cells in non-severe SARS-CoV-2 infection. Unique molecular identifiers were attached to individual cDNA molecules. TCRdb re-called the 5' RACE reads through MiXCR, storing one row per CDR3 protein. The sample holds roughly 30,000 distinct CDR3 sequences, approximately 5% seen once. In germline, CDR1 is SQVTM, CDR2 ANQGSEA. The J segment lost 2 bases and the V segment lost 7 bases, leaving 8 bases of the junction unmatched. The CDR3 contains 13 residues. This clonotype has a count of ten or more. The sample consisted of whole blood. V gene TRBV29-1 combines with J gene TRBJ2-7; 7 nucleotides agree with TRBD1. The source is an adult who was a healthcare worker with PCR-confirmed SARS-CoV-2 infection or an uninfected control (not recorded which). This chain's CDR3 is CSAGTAAPYEQYF. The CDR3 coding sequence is TGCAGCGCCGGGACAGCAGCACCCTACGAGCAGTACTTC.